This TCR beta chain was sequenced in a study of blood T cells in healthy people across ages (dated by TCRdb to about 2015). Context from the whole study: Template switching captured roughly one uniquely barcoded TCR beta cDNA molecule per two T cells in model experiments. The donors were divided into four age groups: young (average around 17 years), middle-aged (under 40), aged (approximately 62) and long-lived (roughly 86). Age-related changes in TCR beta repertoire diversity were measured in the study by deep sequencing normalized with unique cDNA molecular identifiers. To avoid experimental bias, donors of different ages were randomly spread across the sequencing lanes. For two donors (one aged 18 to 29 and one aged 80 or older), the study analyzed two additional independent replicas of 1 million unique cDNA reads from the same blood draw. On the study overall, not on this receptor specifically: Estimates of total diversity based on one million sequenced T cells were considered lower bounds and underestimates. Bulk unsorted PBMC profiling prevented conclusive comparison of naive and antigen-experienced compartments. Because donor CMV infection status was unknown, age-related changes in expanded clonotypes were potentially confounded. Compared with the aged group, the long-lived group had more naive CD4+ T cells, fewer expanded clones and increased TCR diversity, a pattern suggesting age selection. As age increased, observed TCR beta diversity per million T cells dropped in a roughly linear way, and a significant reduction was already evident by age around 41. Observed TCR beta diversity correlated strongly with the percentage of naive T cells measured by flow cytometry.

Details on this clonotype: There is no known antigen for this receptor. Base qualities are missing; no much larger clone stands one base away.

The donors were some 39 Caucasian individuals from Russia, aged roughly 6 to 100 years, who were systemically healthy. Each donor gave ten milliliters of peripheral blood, collected into EDTA-treated Vacutainer tubes. Ficoll-Paque density-gradient centrifugation was used to isolate PBMCs, with at least 7 million obtained per sample. Trizol reagent was used to extract total RNA from PBMCs, with at least 6 micrograms per sample. For every donor, an aliquot of PBMCs went through flow cytometry to measure the percentages of naive CD45RAhigh/CD27high T cells. Libraries were prepared through 5' RACE. This sample was sequenced with an Illumina HiSeq 2500. A second PCR of about 7 to 12 cycles was performed with a sample-barcoded 5' primer and a J-beta primer mix. Each TCR beta cDNA molecule received a unique molecular identifier from a template-switch 5' adaptor carrying 12 random nucleotides. Each sample yielded at least 3 million CDR3-containing paired-end reads. First-strand cDNA synthesis was performed from all RNA using the Mint cDNA synthesis kit, with priming by a TRBC-specific oligonucleotide. After uracil-DNA glycosylase treatment, a first 18-cycle PCR used universal primers M1SS and BC2_uni_R on all cDNA. The original methods were these. For normalization, 1 million high-quality reads, each with a distinct molecular identifier, were randomly selected from each sample. Instead of being binned into consensus sequences, reads with shared molecular identifiers were discarded. CDR3 identification, clonotype clustering and error correction used MiTCR with a Q25 quality threshold and the strictest error-elimination algorithm. A nonparametric unseen species model using Euler transformation provided a lower-bound estimate of total TCR beta diversity. TCRdb redid the processing of the public reads, applying fastp at Q25 and MiXCR, and retained in-frame beta chains. Under each unique CDR3 protein, matching rows form one entry showing the most common genes and DNA. The V and J calls shown here were made by TCRdb, not taken from the authors' results. Present in this sample are approximately 400,000 distinct CDR3 sequences, approximately 52% of which were seen just once. The ten biggest clones cover about 54% of the sample.

V drops 2 bases and J drops 1 base, leaving 9 bases in between. The CDR3 measures 14 amino acids from cysteine to phenylalanine. CDR3 DNA is the only sequence kept; it has 42 bases, read in frame from the first base. CDR1 and CDR2, per the germline V gene, are KGHSH and LQKENI. This TCR derives from a man aged 55 to 69 in good health. Recombination linked TRBV18 to TRBJ2-7, with a weak D call of TRBD2 (6 bases match). The material sequenced was blood. The CDR3 protein is CASSPSRESYEQYF. The DNA sequence is as follows: TGTGCCAGCTCACCATCACGGGAGTCCTACGAGCAGTACTTC.